Listed below are T cell receptor beta chains from one sample, sequenced in a study of control samples from healthy donors and cancer patients. TCRdb keeps only in-frame clones here, not all; method: immunoSEQ multiplex PCR. The sample lists hundreds of thousands of clones, 80% to 95% occurring once. Material: PBMCs. Receptors were obtained from a man aged 35-49 years with head and neck cancer. CDR3s include the opening cysteine and the closing phenylalanine or tryptophan. A D gene is named only where the DNA matches it firmly. Some rows mark clone size as missing; the rest say once, few, many or name a class of expanded clone.

>-|TRBJ2-7|-|TRBV19
TGTGCCAGTAGTATAGACACAGGGTTGTCCTACGAGCAGTACTTC
CASSIDTGLSYEQYF
>TRBD1|TRBJ1-2|-|TRBV18
TGTGCCAGCTCACCAACCCCGGGACAGGGGAATGGCTACACCTTC
CASSPTPGQGNGYTF
>TRBD1|TRBJ1-1|-|TRBV27
TGTGCCAGCAGACCCGACAGGGGGCGATTGTCGGGGGGGAACACTGAAGCTTTCTTT
CASRPDRGRLSGGNTEAFF
>-|TRBJ2-5|-|TRBV18
TGTGCCAGCTCACCATTTAGGCAAGAGACCCAGTACTTC
CASSPFRQETQYF
>-|TRBJ2-2|-|TRBV18
TGTGCCAGCTCACCACATCCGGGCGGCGGCACCGGGGAGCTGTTTTTT
CASSPHPGGGTGELFF
>-|TRBJ1-2|-|TRBV9
TGTGCCAGCAGCGTAGGAGAGGCCTATGGCTACACCTTC
CASSVGEAYGYTF
>TRBD1|TRBJ2-3|-|TRBV29-1
TGCAGCGTTCCGCCAGGGGGTTCCACAGATACGCAGTATTTT
CSVPPGGSTDTQYF
>-|TRBJ1-6|-|TRBV6-5
TGTGCCAGCAGTTACATGGGAAGGTGGGAGTCACCCCTCCACTTT
CASSYMGRWESPLHF
>TRBD1|TRBJ1-1|few|TRBV28
TGTGCCAGCAGTTCGGGACAGACTAACACTGAAGCTTTCTTT
CASSSGQTNTEAFF
>TRBD2|TRBJ2-5|-|TRBV28
TGTGCCAGCACGCCACGAAGGGACAGTACATCTTTGCTTAGCGGGGGGATGGAGACCCAGTACTTC
CASTPRRDSTSLLSGGMETQYF
>-|TRBJ2-7|-|TRBV7-9
TGTGCCAGCAGCTTTCTTCGGGGGCTACGCTCCTACGAGCAGTACTTC
CASSFLRGLRSYEQYF
>-|TRBJ1-4|-|TRBV30
TGTGCCTGGAGTGTATCGCTCCTAGGAGAAAAACTGTTTTTT
CAWSVSLLGEKLFF
>-|TRBJ1-3|-|TRBV2
TGTGCCAGCAGTGGAGCAGGGGTGGGAAACACCATATATTTT
CASSGAGVGNTIYF
>TRBD2|TRBJ2-2|-|TRBV4-3
TGCGCCAGCAGCCAAGAATTTAAGAGGGCTAGCGGGGTGAACGGGGAGCTGTTTTTT
CASSQEFKRASGVNGELFF
>-|TRBJ2-7|-|TRBV5-1
TGCGCCAGCAGTCCCCTAGCGACCAGCTCCTACGAGCAGTACTTC
CASSPLATSSYEQYF
>TRBD1|TRBJ2-7|-|TRBV5-1
TGCGCCAGCAGCCCGGACAGGAAAGCCTACGAGCAGTACTTC
CASSPDRKAYEQYF
>-|TRBJ1-2|-|TRBV3-1/TRBV3-2
TGTGCCAGCAGCCAAGAAGGGCGGCGTGCGCCCGGCTACACCTTC
CASSQEGRRAPGYTF
>TRBD2|TRBJ2-3|-|TRBV24-1
TGTGCCACCAGTGACCGGCGTCCTAGCGGGGGAGCAGATACGCAGTATTTT
CATSDRRPSGGADTQYF
>-|TRBJ2-4|-|TRBV30
TGTGCCTGGGAGGTAGGACAAGGCATTCAGTACTTC
CAWEVGQGIQYF
>-|TRBJ1-2|-|TRBV6-1
TGTGCCAGCAGTGAAGGTGGTTCCTTCTATGGCTACACCTTC
CASSEGGSFYGYTF
>-|TRBJ1-5|-|TRBV6-1
TGTGCCAGCAGTGAAGGTGAACACCCACTGAGCAATCAGCCCCAGCATTTT
CASSEGEHPLSNQPQHF
>TRBD2|TRBJ2-7|once|TRBV30
TGTGCCTGGAGTGTACTTTATGAGGCTAGCGGAACCTACGAGCAGTACTTC
CAWSVLYEASGTYEQYF
>-|TRBJ1-1|-|TRBV6-4
TGTGCCAGCAGTGACTCGCCGACGGTCAAGAACACTGAAGCTTTCTTT
CASSDSPTVKNTEAFF
>-|TRBJ2-2|-|TRBV19
TGTGCCAGTAGTATGGACATCACCGGGGAGCTGTTTTTT
CASSMDITGELFF
>TRBD1|TRBJ2-5|-|TRBV14
TGTGCCAGCAGCCAAGATAGGACAGGGAGATTCCAAGAGACCCAGTACTTC
CASSQDRTGRFQETQYF
>TRBD1|TRBJ2-1|-|TRBV15
TGTGCCACCAGCAGAGATCTGGGGGACAGGGGGCAAAATAGTGAGCAGTTCTTC
CATSRDLGDRGQNSEQFF
>TRBD1|TRBJ1-1|-|TRBV6-5
TGTGCCAGCAGGCCTGGACAGGGGGAGGACACTGAAGCTTTCTTT
CASRPGQGEDTEAFF
>-|TRBJ2-1|-|TRBV28
TGTGCCAGCAGTTCTCGCTTTGAGCAGTTCTTC
CASSSRFEQFF
>-|TRBJ2-2|once|TRBV9
TGTGCCAGCAGCGTAGAGGTGACAGGGAACACCGGGGAGCTGTTTTTT
CASSVEVTGNTGELFF
>-|TRBJ2-3|-|TRBV6-5
TGTGCCCTAAAAGGGACCACAGATACGCAGTATTTT
CALKGTTDTQYF
>TRBD1|TRBJ2-2|-|TRBV15
TGTGCCACCAGCAGGGTACGGGACAGGAACACCGGGGAGCTGTTTTTT
CATSRVRDRNTGELFF
>-|TRBJ1-1|-|TRBV7-2
TGTGCCACCCTGAACACTGAAGCTTTCTTT
CATLNTEAFF
>-|TRBJ2-7|-|TRBV4-3
TGCGCCAGCAGCCATTCTGGGGTTGGCGGTGGGGGCGAGCAGTACTTC
CASSHSGVGGGGEQYF
>TRBD1|TRBJ2-3|-|TRBV27
TGTGCCAGCAGCCTTACCTTTACAGGGGTGGGGCAGTATTTT
CASSLTFTGVGQYF
>-|TRBJ1-1|-|TRBV28
TGTGCCAGCAGTTGGGCCAGGGCAAGCCGTGAAGCTTTCTTT
CASSWARASREAFF
>-|TRBJ2-3|few|TRBV6-1
TGTGCCAGCAGTGAAGAAGGCTGGACGGGTATAGCAGATACGCAGTATTTT
CASSEEGWTGIADTQYF
>TRBD1|TRBJ2-4|-|TRBV5-8
TGTGCCAGCAGCTTTCCAGGGGGTACCAAAAACATTCAGTACTTC
CASSFPGGTKNIQYF
>-|TRBJ2-7|-|TRBV5-1
TGCGCCAGCAGCTTCGGACCCCGTTCCTACGAGCAGTACTTC
CASSFGPRSYEQYF
>-|TRBJ1-1|-|TRBV9
TGTGCCAGCAGCCCGAGTCAGGGAACTGAAGCTTTCTTT
CASSPSQGTEAFF
>TRBD1|TRBJ2-2|-|TRBV3-1/TRBV3-2
TGTGCCAGCAGCCAAGATCCAGGGGGCCCCAACACCGGGGAGCTGTTTTTT
CASSQDPGGPNTGELFF
>-|TRBJ2-1|-|TRBV6-5
TGTGCCAGCAACCCTGAGGGGCCCTACAATGAGCAGTTCTTC
CASNPEGPYNEQFF
>-|TRBJ1-1|-|TRBV9
TGTGCCAGCAGCGTAGACCCTCGCCGGTACACTGAAGCTTTCTTT
CASSVDPRRYTEAFF
>-|TRBJ2-7|-|TRBV7-5
TGTGCCAGACAGTCTGGGGGACCCTACGAGCAGTACTTC
CARQSGGPYEQYF
>TRBD1|TRBJ1-1|-|TRBV7-2
TGTGCCAGCAGCTTAGCGGCCACAGGGGGATGGGCCACTGAAGCTTTCTTT
CASSLAATGGWATEAFF
>-|TRBJ2-1|-|TRBV6-6
TGTGCCAGCAGTCTTTCTTTTGGGTCGGGAGCTAACAATGAGCAGTTCTTC
CASSLSFGSGANNEQFF
>-|TRBJ2-7|-|TRBV16
TGTGCCAGCAGCCACGACAGTACATACGAGCAGTACTTC
CASSHDSTYEQYF
>-|TRBJ1-6|-|TRBV6-5
TGTGCCAGCAGCTACAACCGGTTTTCCGAGACACCCCTCCACTTT
CASSYNRFSETPLHF
>-|TRBJ1-2|-|TRBV18
TGTGCCAGCTCACCACCTATTGGGGGGAAGGACTATGGCTACACCTTC
CASSPPIGGKDYGYTF